The rows below give T cell receptor beta chains drawn from one sample of a study of blood T cell repertoires in COVID-19. TCRdb's table, derived via immunoSEQ multiplex PCR, lists solely in-frame clones and lacks some. Seen here are about 140,000 clones, 75% to 85% observed once, and the top ten hold around 3%. The sample taken for sequencing was peripheral blood. These receptors were taken from a man aged 50 to 60 with acute or convalescent COVID-19. The CDR3 runs from the conserved cysteine through the conserved F or W. D genes are given only for firm matches. The size of a clone is reported for some rows only, either as once, few or many, or as a class for expanded clones.

TRBV28	.	TRBJ1-2	TRBD1	TGTGCCAGCAGTTTACCCGGACAGGGCTATGGCTACACCTTC	CASSLPGQGYGYTF
TRBV5-1	.	TRBJ1-1	.	TGCGCCAGCAGCCGTACCGGGGGGAACACTGAAGCTTTCTTT	CASSRTGGNTEAFF
TRBV15	.	TRBJ2-2	TRBD2	TGTGCCACCAACTCGGGACTAGCGGTCGGGGAGCTGTTTTTT	CATNSGLAVGELFF
TRBV11-3	.	TRBJ1-1	.	TGTGCCAGCAGCTTAGAAGAGGACACTGAAGCTTTCTTT	CASSLEEDTEAFF
TRBV5-1	.	TRBJ1-1	.	TGCGCCAGCAGCTTTGCGGCCCCTGGGGAGACTGAAGCTTTCTTT	CASSFAAPGETEAFF
TRBV30	.	TRBJ1-6	TRBD1	TGTGCCTGGAGTGTGGACAGGGTGGATAATTCACCCCTCCACTTT	CAWSVDRVDNSPLHF
TRBV27	.	TRBJ2-1	.	TGTGCCAGCAGTTTCCTCTCCTACAATGAGCAGTTCTTC	CASSFLSYNEQFF
TRBV30	.	TRBJ2-1	TRBD2	TGTGCCTGGAGTCTTTTCGGACTAGCGGATTACAATGAGCAGTTCTTC	CAWSLFGLADYNEQFF
TRBV28	.	TRBJ1-5	TRBD1	TGTGCCAGCAGTTCTGGACAGGGCCATCAGCCCCAGCATTTT	CASSSGQGHQPQHF
TRBV3-1/TRBV3-2	.	TRBJ1-1	.	TGTGCCAGCAGCCAAAGCGACAGAGAGAACACTGAAGCTTTCTTT	CASSQSDRENTEAFF
TRBV10-1	.	TRBJ1-2	TRBD1	TGCGCCAGCAGTGAAACAGGGGACTATGGCTACACCTTC	CASSETGDYGYTF
TRBV2	once	TRBJ1-1	.	TGTGCCAGCAGCGGGGGGCAAAGGACTGAAGCTTTCTTT	CASSGGQRTEAFF
TRBV30	.	TRBJ1-6	.	TGTGCCTGGAGCACAGGGAATTCACCCCTCCACTTT	CAWSTGNSPLHF
TRBV2	.	TRBJ2-2	TRBD2	TGTGCCAGCACCGAACCCCTAGCGGGAGCGATGGGGGAGCTGTTTTTT	CASTEPLAGAMGELFF
TRBV5-8	.	TRBJ2-1	.	TGTGCCAGCAGCTTTTCAGTATACAATGAGCAGTTCTTC	CASSFSVYNEQFF
TRBV6-5	few	TRBJ1-2	.	TGTGCCAGCAGTTACTCGTCACAGGGCGCCTATGGCTACACCTTC	CASSYSSQGAYGYTF
TRBV19	.	TRBJ1-5	.	TGTGCCAGTCTCACTGGGGGGGGGAGCAATCAGCCCCAGCATTTT	CASLTGGGSNQPQHF
TRBV5-6	.	TRBJ2-5	TRBD2	TGTGCCAGCAGCTTGGGCGGGGGGCTGCAAGAGACCCAGTACTTC	CASSLGGGLQETQYF
TRBV30	few	TRBJ1-5	.	TGTGCCTGGAGTGTCAAGGGGAATCAGCCCCAGCATTTT	CAWSVKGNQPQHF
TRBV29-1	.	TRBJ1-2	.	TGCAGCGTTGAAGATAGGAGGCCGCCTCGGAACTATGGCTACACCTTC	CSVEDRRPPRNYGYTF
TRBV18	.	TRBJ1-2	.	TGTGCCAGCTCACCAGACGGGGGAGCGGTATTGAGTGGCTACACCTTC	CASSPDGGAVLSGYTF
TRBV19	.	TRBJ1-2	.	TGTGCCAGTAGTTCAACCGCAGGGGCCTATGGCTACACCTTC	CASSSTAGAYGYTF
TRBV3-1/TRBV3-2	.	TRBJ1-5	.	TGTGCCAGCAGCTCCCGCCCGACACAAAATCAGCCCCAGCATTTT	CASSSRPTQNQPQHF
TRBV14	.	TRBJ1-2	TRBD1	TGTGCCAGCAGCCAAGGACAGGGGAACTATGGCTACACCTTC	CASSQGQGNYGYTF
TRBV7-3	.	TRBJ2-7	TRBD1	TGTGCCAGCAGCCCGCGACAGGGTGCCTACGAGCAGTACTTC	CASSPRQGAYEQYF
TRBV6-5	.	TRBJ2-1	TRBD2	TGTGCCAGCAGTTACTCGATAGCGGGCCCCTACAATGAGCAGTTCTTC	CASSYSIAGPYNEQFF
TRBV28	few	TRBJ2-1	TRBD2	TGTGCCAGCACCCCTCACCTAGCGGGAGGGCCGAAGAATGAGCAGTTCTTC	CASTPHLAGGPKNEQFF
TRBV5-6	.	TRBJ1-6	.	TGTGCCAGCAGCTTGGATTCCTTGAATTCACCCCTCCACTTT	CASSLDSLNSPLHF